A single sample gave rise to the 17 T cell receptor beta chains below, sequenced in a study of T-cell reconstitution after alpha-beta-depleted transplantation in children. Preparing the TCRbeta library involved the use of unique molecular identifiers. One entry per CDR3 protein, called by TCRdb with MiXCR from the PCR reads. The sample holds 670,000 or so distinct CDR3 sequences, about an eighth seen once. The source was PBMCs, collected before TCRalphabeta/CD19-depleted stem cell transplant. The receptors were sampled from a girl aged 2-9 years with congenital amegakaryocytic thrombocytopenia, due to receive a stem cell transplant.

The chain has TRBV6-5 and TRBJ1-2; D remains unclear. The CDR3 extends over 16 amino acids. Germline lookup yields CDR1 MNHEY and CDR2 SVGAGI. V lost 0 bases to trimming and J lost 6 bases, with 17 bases between them. In nucleotides, the CDR3 is TGTGCCAGCAGTTACTCAATTTGGCAGGCAAGAAATGGCTACACCTTC. It is translated as CASSYSIWQARNGYTF.

This clonotype has ten or more counts. This sequence joins TRBV7-2 and TRBJ2-2; 12 positions agree with TRBD2. Unmatched junction bases numbered 7, after V lost 5 bases and J lost 6 bases. From germline, CDR1 is SGHTA and CDR2 FQGNSA. The CDR3 covers 16 residues. CDR3 nucleotides: TGTGCCAGCAGCGCTACTAGCGGGAGGAAGTCCGGGGAGCTGTTTTTT. It encodes CASSATSGRKSGELFF.

This clonotype was detected ten times or more. The chain links TRBV12-3 or TRBV12-4 to TRBJ2-7; 7 bases match TRBD1. The CDR3 length is 11 residues. Trimming at V came to 9 bases and at J to 6 bases, leaving 5 bases not matched to a gene. CDR3 sequence (DNA): TGTGCCAGTTGTAAGGGGGCCGAGCAGTACTTC. It is translated as CASCKGAEQYF.

The rearrangement uses TRBV30 and TRBJ1-1; D is unclear. CDR3 size: 11 residues. The germline V gene encodes CDR1 GTSNPN and CDR2 SVGIG (reference sequence). The V and J ends lost 4 bases and 5 bases respectively, with 8 bases between them. The CDR3 here is CAWIGWTEAFF. CDR3 bases: TGTGCCTGGATTGGGTGGACTGAAGCTTTCTTT.

The rearrangement uses TRBV3-1 and TRBJ2-1; weak D call: TRBD2 (5 bases). The V end was cut by 1 base, the J end by 5 bases, with 9 bases between. There are 14 residues in the CDR3. CDR1 LGHDT and CDR2 YNNKEL come from the germline V gene (reference sequence). CDR3 in DNA: TGTGCCAGCAGCCAAGGACTACCCAACAATGAGCAGTTCTTC. As protein: CASSQGLPNNEQFF.

V usage is TRBV20-1 and J usage is TRBJ2-7; D remains unclear. Germline lookup yields CDR1 DFQATT and CDR2 SNEGSKA (reference sequence). The CDR3 length is 12 residues. The germline V and J ends were trimmed by 6 bases and 6 bases, with 15 bases remaining between them. The CDR3 region is CSASEVRSEQYF. The DNA of the CDR3 is TGCAGTGCCTCAGAGGTCAGGAGCGAGCAGTACTTC.

This clonotype turned up a few times. The genes are TRBV29-1 and TRBJ2-7, with TRBD1 matching 11 bases. This CDR3 is 15 amino acids long. The V and J ends lost 6 bases and 9 bases, in that order; junction bases with no gene match: 16. Germline V gene lookup returns CDR1 SQVTM and CDR2 ANQGSEA. DNA of the CDR3: TGCAGCGTGACAAAATCCGGGACAGGGGGTTCCTTGCAGTACTTC. Its protein is CSVTKSGTGGSLQYF.

This clonotype was observed many times. This rearrangement joins TRBV12-3 or TRBV12-4 to TRBJ1-2, with 7 nucleotides matching TRBD1. This CDR3 spans 14 amino acids. With V trimmed by 7 bases and J by 0 bases, 5 bases remained unmatched. CDR3 sequence: CASTWDRTNYGYTF. The DNA for the CDR3 is TGTGCCAGCACCTGGGACAGAACTAACTATGGCTACACCTTC.

V is TRBV5-1 and J is TRBJ2-7, with D perhaps matching TRBD2 (6 bases). The CDR3 extends over 16 amino acids. The germline V and J ends were trimmed by 3 bases and 7 bases, with 23 bases remaining between them. Germline CDR1 and CDR2: SGHRS and YFSETQ. CDR3 in amino acids: CASSYLGTSFKKEQYF. The CDR3 nucleotides are TGCGCCAGCAGCTACCTGGGGACTTCTTTCAAAAAGGAGCAGTACTTC.

Written as DNA, the CDR3 is TGTGCCAGCCTTTTCCCCGGGACTAGCGGGAGGTCCACCGGGGAGCTGTTTTTT. Translation gives CASLFPGTSGRSTGELFF. This sequence joins TRBV12-3 or TRBV12-4 and TRBJ2-2; 15 nucleotides align to TRBD2. The CDR3 covers 18 residues. V gave up 8 bases and J gave up 4 bases; unmatched junction bases: 11.

This clonotype was observed a handful of times. This rearrangement joins TRBV5-1 to TRBJ2-5; 9 positions agree with TRBD1. V gave up 0 bases and J gave up 4 bases; unmatched junction bases: 1. The CDR3 extends over 14 amino acids. Germline V gene sequence: CDR1 SGHRS, CDR2 YFSETQ. The CDR3 coding sequence is TGCGCCAGCAGCTTGGAGACAGGGGGAGAGACCCAGTACTTC. Translating gives CASSLETGGETQYF.

In this sample, this clonotype turned up a few times. The V and J genes are TRBV6-2 or TRBV6-3 and TRBJ2-3, with 7 nucleotides matching TRBD1. Germline trimming cut 4 bases from V and 5 bases from J; bases unmatched to any gene: 24. Germline-derived CDR1 and CDR2 are MNHEY and SVGEGT. The CDR3 length is 20 residues. The CDR3 nucleotides read TGTGCCAGCAGTTTTAGTGTCCGTCCCGGGACAGATTCGTCGGGAGATACGCAGTATTTT. Residues: CASSFSVRPGTDSSGDTQYF.

This chain links TRBV5-5 with TRBJ2-7; D not certain. V was shortened by 1 base and J by 3 bases, with 14 bases between the two germline ends. The CDR3 is made up of 15 amino acids. From germline, CDR1 is SGHKS and CDR2 YYEKEE (reference sequence). The chain's CDR3 is CASSLTMESYYEQYF. Written as DNA, the CDR3 is TGTGCCAGCAGCTTGACTATGGAGAGCTACTACGAGCAGTACTTC.

This clonotype was seen repeatedly, ten times or more. The chain carries TRBV20-1 and TRBJ2-1, with TRBD2 matching 15 bases. The CDR3 is 18 amino acids. Germline V lookup: CDR1 DFQATT, CDR2 SNEGSKA (reference sequence). With V trimmed by 0 bases and J by 3 bases, 6 bases remained unmatched. The CDR3 is CSARDRGTSGRFYNEQFF. CDR3 in DNA: TGCAGTGCTAGAGATCGGGGGACTAGCGGGAGGTTCTACAATGAGCAGTTCTTC.

The J gene is TRBJ2-1, the V gene TRBV20-1; TRBD2 aligns across 14 bases. The CDR3 runs 16 residues. Germline assignment: CDR1 DFQATT and CDR2 SNEGSKA (reference sequence). CDR3 coding DNA: TGCAGCAGCTACCCGGGACTAGCGGGAGCCTACAATGAGCAGTTCTTC. It yields the protein CSSYPGLAGAYNEQFF.

The chain couples TRBV20-1 to TRBJ2-1; 14 nucleotides match TRBD2. The CDR3 spans 17 residues. J gave up 3 bases and V 3 bases, and 7 bases lay outside the gene matches. CDR1 and CDR2 (germline): DFQATT, SNEGSKA (reference sequence). CDR3 nucleotide sequence: TGCAGTGCTAGTGGACTAGCGGGAGGCCTCGTCTACAATGAGCAGTTCTTC. Residues: CSASGLAGGLVYNEQFF.

This clonotype was counted only a few times. This chain links TRBV28 with TRBJ2-1; 14 nucleotides match TRBD2. After removal of 6 bases from V and 9 bases from J, the junction contained 7 bases not matched to a gene. CDR1 and CDR2 from the germline V gene are MDHEN and SYDVKM. The CDR3 runs 15 residues. CDR3 residues: CASSPTSGRASEQFF. CDR3 DNA: TGTGCCAGCAGCCCGACTAGCGGGAGGGCCAGTGAGCAGTTCTTC.